This T cell receptor (beta chain) was recovered during a study of blood T cells in healthy people across ages. General study findings and limits: It was not known whether donors were CMV positive (a possible confounder of expanded clonotype changes).

Together with a sample-barcoded 5' primer, a J-beta primer mix was included in a second PCR lasting roughly 6 to 12 cycles. Every cDNA molecule bore a tag from a template-switch adaptor containing 12 random nucleotides. Each CDR3 protein gets one entry after TCRdb re-called the 5' RACE reads with MiXCR. The sample yields about 1.5 million distinct CDR3 sequences, under 55% seen once. This clonotype was observed a handful of times. What it binds is not known. The CDR3 spans 15 residues. Germline loops: CDR1 SGHRS, CDR2 YFSETQ. Trimming cost V 4 bases and J 2 bases, with 14 bases left between them. Each donor's blood draw was 7.5 to 10 milliliters of peripheral blood. Per individual sample, total RNA of at least 6 micrograms was extracted.

The sequencing sample was made of blood. V usage is TRBV5-1 and J usage is TRBJ2-3; D uncertain. The TCR was taken from a woman aged 18-29 years in good health. The CDR3: CASSLNPTTTDTQYF. The CDR3 nucleotides read TGCGCCAGCAGCCTAAACCCGACGACCACAGATACGCAGTATTTT.